Listed here are 13 T cell receptor beta chains from one sample, sequenced in a study of metastatic and nonmetastatic thyroid tumors. Patients were all untreated before their thyroid surgery. TCRdb re-called the PCR reads with MiXCR. The profile covers roughly 48,000 clones, with under 20% appearing a single time and 2.5% to 3.5% taken by the ten largest. Sequencing was done on a sample of blood. These receptors were collected from a female donor with papillary thyroid cancer or a benign thyroid nodule (not recorded which). Some clones in this sample may be carry-over from other donors' samples.

The sample holds many counts of this clone. The rearrangement joins TRBV7-6 to TRBJ2-5; 7 bases are shared with TRBD1. The CDR3 spans 15 residues. Looked up from germline, CDR1 is SGHVS and CDR2 is FNYEAQ. V lost 1 base and J lost 1; bases outside the gene matches: 3. The CDR3 DNA reads TGTGCCAGCAGCTTAGTAAAGGGGGCCCAAGAGACCCAGTACTTC. Translated: CASSLVKGAQETQYF. The variable domain in full, with the rest retrieved from reference TRBV7-6 and TRBJ2-5, is GAGVSQSPRYKVTKRGQDVALRCDPISGHVSLYWYRQALGQGPEFLTYFNYEAQQDKSGLPNDRFSAERPEGSISTLTIQRTEQRDSAMYRCASSLVKGAQETQYFGPGTRLLVL.

This clone was detected only a few times. CDR3 protein: CASSLEGQLNTEAFF. The CDR3 DNA sequence: TGTGCCAGCAGTTTAGAGGGTCAGCTGAACACTGAAGCTTTCTTT. The genes are TRBV12-3 or TRBV12-4 and TRBJ1-1; D gene uncertain. V lost 1 base to trimming and J lost 0 bases, with 9 bases between them. The CDR3 has 15 residues.

The chain is built from TRBV20-1 and TRBJ2-3; 9 bases are a match to TRBD1. Germline CDR1 DFQATT, CDR2 SNEGSKA (reference sequence). Trimming took 5 bases from V and 6 from J; bases not matched to a gene: 12. The CDR3 is 15 amino acids. The chain's CDR3 is CSAALDRGYLDTQYF. CDR3 sequence (DNA): TGCAGTGCTGCCCTGGACAGGGGTTATCTGGATACGCAGTATTTT.

In its sample, this clone was seen many times. This sequence joins TRBV7-9 and TRBJ1-3, with 11 bases fitting TRBD1. The CDR3 extends over 15 amino acids. Looked up from germline, CDR1 is SEHNR and CDR2 is FQNEAQ (reference sequence). The V and J ends lost 5 bases and 0 bases, in that order; junction bases with no gene match: 0. In nucleotides, the CDR3 is TGTGCCAGCAGCGGGACAGGGGGCTCTGGAAACACCATATATTTT. Protein: CASSGTGGSGNTIYF.

This chain connects TRBV28 to TRBJ1-5, with D perhaps matching TRBD1 (5 bases). V lost 6 bases to trimming and J lost 10 bases, with 25 bases between them. The CDR3 runs 16 residues. Germline assignment: CDR1 MDHEN and CDR2 SYDVKM. In DNA, the CDR3 is TGTGCCAGCAGCCCACCTGCGGGGACCTGGGGGTGTCCCCAGCATTTT. Translating it yields CASSPPAGTWGCPQHF.

The gene calls are TRBV4-1 and TRBJ2-2; weak D call: TRBD1 (5 bases). This CDR3 has 15 amino acids. The V gene lost 1 base and the J gene lost 4 bases, with 10 bases spanning the gap. Germline CDR1 is MGHRA and CDR2 is YSYEKL. CDR3 in amino acids: CASSQVDSFTGELFF. The CDR3, as DNA: TGCGCCAGCAGCCAAGTTGACAGTTTCACCGGGGAGCTGTTTTTT.

With respect to this clone: This clone may be a read error of a much larger clone one base away. The chain links TRBV28 to TRBJ1-5; 7 positions agree with TRBD1. Germline-derived CDR1 and CDR2 are MDHEN and SYDVKM. There are 13 residues in the CDR3. V trimming: 4 bases; J trimming: 10 bases; junction bases outside the gene matches: 7. The CDR3 DNA sequence: TGTGCCAGCAGTTCACAGGGGTTAAATCCCCAGCATTTT. Protein sequence: CASSSQGLNPQHF.

In its sample, this clone was seen many times. The chain carries TRBV2 and TRBJ1-1; a weak D match, TRBD1 (5 bases). CDR1 SNHLY and CDR2 FYNNEI come from the germline V gene. CDR3 length equals 16 residues. The germline V and J ends were trimmed by 7 bases and 3 bases, with 21 bases remaining between them. The CDR3 reads CASKFTGTADDTEAFF. Written as DNA, the CDR3 is TGTGCCAGCAAATTCACCGGGACCGCGGACGACACTGAAGCTTTCTTT.

This clone was seen ten or more times. The chain has TRBV20-1 and TRBJ2-3; unclear D gene. There are 13 residues in the CDR3. Per germline, CDR1 DFQATT and CDR2 SNEGSKA (reference sequence). Trimming pared 6 bases from V and 0 bases from J, leaving 10 bases between. In DNA, the CDR3 is TGCAGTGCCAGACTCTCTAGCACAGATACGCAGTATTTT. Its translation: CSARLSSTDTQYF.

At least ten counts were recorded for this clone. The CDR3 here is CASSRGGLYGYTF. Here the CDR3 DNA reads TGTGCCAGCAGCCGGGGGGGGCTCTATGGCTACACCTTC. V and J are TRBV3-1 and TRBJ1-2, with D tentatively TRBD1 (6 bases). The length of the CDR3 is 13 residues. The V and J ends lost 4 bases and 4 bases respectively, with 10 bases between them. From germline, CDR1 is LGHDT and CDR2 YNNKEL (reference sequence).

This clone was counted ten times or more. The chain recombines TRBV28 with TRBJ2-1; a weak D match, TRBD2 (5 bases). The CDR3 is 14 residues long. CDR1 is MDHEN and CDR2 is SYDVKM in the germline V gene. Deletions cut 6 bases from V and 4 bases from J, with 13 bases between. The CDR3 region is CASRPPGRYNEQFF. CDR3 DNA: TGTGCCAGCAGACCTCCGGGAAGATACAATGAGCAGTTCTTC.

This clone was found many times. The rearrangement links TRBV29-1 to TRBJ2-1, with D tentatively TRBD1 or TRBD2 (5 bases each). Germline V gene data show CDR1 as SQVTM and CDR2 as ANQGSEA. V lost 7 bases to trimming and J lost 0 bases, with 25 bases between them. The CDR3 runs 18 residues. The CDR3 region has the DNA TGCAGCGCCCGGATGGTTCTAGGGACCCGGAGCTCCTACAATGAGCAGTTCTTC. Its protein is CSARMVLGTRSSYNEQFF.

The table lists this clone with many counts. V is TRBV28 and J is TRBJ2-4; tentative D call: TRBD2 (5 bases). V was pared by 2 bases and J by 0 bases, with 5 bases between. There are 14 residues in the CDR3. From germline, CDR1 is MDHEN and CDR2 SYDVKM. The CDR3 here is CASSLAGAKNIQYF. In nucleotides, the CDR3 is TGTGCCAGCAGTTTAGCGGGAGCCAAAAACATTCAGTACTTC.